These 5 T cell receptor beta chains came from one sample sequenced in a study of shared clonotypes between healthy human individuals. Only in-frame clones appear in the TCRdb table, and some are missing; sequencing was by immunoSEQ multiplex PCR. The table includes approximately 530,000 clones, 95% to 96% detected once. What was sequenced was naive CD4+ T cells sorted from blood. The subset is: CD45RA+ positively selected. All receptors derive from a woman aged 25 to 45 in good health.

The chain joins TRBV6-6 to TRBJ1-2; tentative D call: TRBD1 (5 bases). This CDR3 spans 12 amino acids. Germline V CDR1 and CDR2: MNHNY, SVGAGI (reference sequence). The V gene lost 6 bases and the J gene lost 5 bases, with 10 bases spanning the gap. The DNA for the CDR3 is TGTGCCAGCAGGGGGGGGGATTATGGCTACACCTTC. It yields the protein CASRGGDYGYTF.

The chain couples TRBV7-9 to TRBJ1-3, with 8 bases identical to TRBD1. This CDR3 is built from 16 residues. The germline gives CDR1 SEHNR, CDR2 FQNEAQ (reference sequence). With V trimmed by 5 bases and J by 8 bases, 14 bases remained unmatched. The CDR3 bases are TGTGCCAGCAGCCCAAAGGACAGGGCCCTTTCTGACACCATATATTTT. Translating it yields CASSPKDRALSDTIYF.

The CDR3 region has the DNA TGCGCCAGCAGCCCCATTATAAGGACTAGCGGGAGATACAATGAGCAGTTCTTC. This gives the protein CASSPIIRTSGRYNEQFF. V gene TRBV4-1 combines with J gene TRBJ2-1; the match to TRBD2 covers 13 bases. The CDR3 length is 18 residues. CDR1 MGHRA and CDR2 YSYEKL come from the germline V gene. J gave up 4 bases and V 4 bases, and 10 bases lay outside the gene matches.

Details on this clone: The same CDR3 also results from other DNA sequences found in this sample. This chain connects TRBV30 to TRBJ2-7; D is perhaps TRBD2 (5 bases). Trimming took 3 bases from V and 3 from J, leaving 6 bases between them. The CDR3 loop spans 11 amino acids. Germline loops: CDR1 GTSNPN, CDR2 SVGIG (reference sequence). CDR3 loop: CAWSGDYEQYF. In DNA form, the CDR3 reads TGTGCCTGGAGCGGGGACTACGAGCAGTACTTC.

This clone has a single count. The chain joins TRBV18 to TRBJ1-2; 8 bases line up with TRBD1. The CDR3 consists of 15 residues. Germline loops: CDR1 KGHSH, CDR2 LQKENI. V dropped 3 bases and J dropped 3; count of bases not matched to a gene: 6. The CDR3 sequence: CASSPGTGGDYGYTF. The CDR3 nucleotides are TGTGCCAGCTCACCGGGGACAGGAGGGGACTATGGCTACACCTTC.